The 26 T cell receptor beta chains below all came from one sample that was sequenced in a study of early T cells in non-severe SARS-CoV-2 infection. MiXCR was run by TCRdb on the 5' RACE reads, yielding one entry per CDR3 protein. The sample lists 55,000 to 85,000 distinct CDR3 sequences, about 9% occurring once. Sequenced material: whole blood, taken at baseline. The receptors derive from an adult who was a healthcare worker with PCR-confirmed SARS-CoV-2 infection or an uninfected control (not recorded which).

The rearrangement links TRBV6-1 to TRBJ2-3; D perhaps matches TRBD2 (6 bases). Deletions cut 5 bases from V and 4 bases from J, with 16 bases between. Looked up from germline, CDR1 is MNHNS and CDR2 is SASEGT. CDR3 size: 15 residues. CDR3 DNA: TGTGCCAGCAGTCCTACTGGGGGGTATGCAGATACGCAGTATTTT. Its protein product is CASSPTGGYADTQYF.

This clonotype was found many times. The CDR3, as DNA: TGTGCCAGCAGTTACTCGAGGGTAGCGGGAGCCGCGGAGCAGTACTTC. Its protein product is CASSYSRVAGAAEQYF. The chain uses TRBV6-5 and TRBJ2-7; 9 nucleotides line up with TRBD2. This CDR3 is built from 16 residues. Germline V gives CDR1 MNHEY, CDR2 SVGAGI. With 0 bases clipped from V and 7 bases from J, the junction kept 10 bases outside the gene matches.

The chain recombines TRBV7-7 with TRBJ2-2; D unresolved. The V gene's germline CDR1 is SSHAT and CDR2 FNYEAQ (reference sequence). The CDR3 spans 13 residues. V was pared by 1 base and J by 5 bases, with 5 bases between. The CDR3 here is CASSLGQTGELFF. CDR3 DNA: TGTGCCAGCAGCTTAGGGCAGACCGGGGAGCTGTTTTTT.

The sample holds many counts of this clonotype. This chain joins TRBV7-2 and TRBJ2-7; D gene unclear. Germline loops: CDR1 SGHTA, CDR2 FQGNSA. The CDR3 has 13 residues. The V end lost 5 bases, the J end lost 8 bases, and 16 bases lay between the germline ends. CDR3: CASSPDPSGQQYF. The CDR3 region has the DNA TGTGCCAGCAGCCCCGACCCTAGTGGACAGCAGTACTTC.

This clonotype was seen a few times. This chain links TRBV3-1 with TRBJ1-3; D perhaps matches TRBD1 (5 bases). Germline CDR1 LGHDT, CDR2 YNNKEL (reference sequence). V lost 1 base, J lost 7 bases, and 11 bases lay in between. This CDR3 region has 14 residues. The CDR3 DNA is TGTGCCAGCAGCCAAGGAGGGGCCCGGAACACCATATATTTT. Amino acids: CASSQGGARNTIYF.

This clonotype has more than one count but fewer than ten. This chain connects TRBV4-2 to TRBJ2-1, with D perhaps given as TRBD1 or TRBD2 (5 bases each). This CDR3 has 16 residues. The germline CDR1 and CDR2 sequences are LGHNA and YNFKEQ. V was trimmed by 0 bases and J by 9 bases, leaving 18 bases between them. The CDR3 DNA sequence: TGTGCCAGCAGCCAAGAAGGGACGAAAAGTTATAGTGAGCAGTTCTTC. This gives the protein CASSQEGTKSYSEQFF.

Regarding this clonotype: The CDR3 end shows no conserved phenylalanine or tryptophan, and so a read error is likely. Because the CDR3's place on the DNA is in doubt, the DNA is left out and the CDR3 is given as listed by TCRdb. V and J are TRBV28 and TRBJ1-1. The CDR3 length equals 8 residues, ends included. Germline loops: CDR1 MDHEN, CDR2 SYDVKM. The CDR3 sequence is CASGWEIL.

This clonotype was seen ten or more times. This chain links TRBV29-1 with TRBJ2-3, with 7 bases lining up with TRBD1. This CDR3 is built from 17 residues. Germline CDR1 reads SQVTM; CDR2 reads ANQGSEA. J gave up 0 bases and V 7 bases, and 16 bases lay outside the gene matches. CDR3 coding DNA: TGCAGCGCCCAAATCCTTCGACAGGGCGGTAGCACAGATACGCAGTATTTT. This codes for CSAQILRQGGSTDTQYF.

This clonotype was counted many times. The chain couples TRBV9 to TRBJ2-5; D is possibly TRBD1 (5 bases). This CDR3 is 14 amino acids long. The V end lost 0 bases, the J end lost 5 bases, and 11 bases lay between the germline ends. Germline-derived CDR1 and CDR2 are SGDLS and YYNGEE. As DNA, the CDR3 is TGTGCCAGCAGCGTAGGTCTTGGGGCGGAGACCCAGTACTTC. Amino acids: CASSVGLGAETQYF.

In this sample, this clonotype turned up a few times. The CDR3 region is CASSPQGTGELFF. DNA for the CDR3: TGTGCCAGCAGCCCCCAGGGTACCGGGGAGCTGTTTTTT. The rearrangement uses TRBV9 and TRBJ2-2; D perhaps matches TRBD1 (5 bases). V lost 4 bases and J 5 bases, leaving 9 bases between the germline ends. Germline V gene data show CDR1 as SGDLS and CDR2 as YYNGEE. The CDR3 has 13 residues.

The chain carries TRBV9 and TRBJ2-1; the match to TRBD1 covers 8 bases. CDR3 length: 19 residues. The trim removed 0 bases at V and 9 bases at J, leaving 20 bases unmatched. The germline V gene encodes CDR1 SGDLS and CDR2 YYNGEE. In DNA form, the CDR3 reads TGTGCCAGCAGCGTAGGAGTGACGGGCCGGGGTCGGACAGGGACTGAGCAGTTCTTC. Translating it yields CASSVGVTGRGRTGTEQFF.

This clonotype was found many times. The chain recombines TRBV28 with TRBJ2-1, with a weak D call TRBD2 (6 bases). Germline-derived CDR1 and CDR2 are MDHEN and SYDVKM. This CDR3 contains 15 residues. V lost 3 bases to trimming and J lost 3 bases, with 12 bases between them. CDR3 sequence reads: CASSLYGGIYNEQFF. For the CDR3, the DNA is TGTGCCAGCAGTTTGTATGGCGGGATCTACAATGAGCAGTTCTTC. The whole variable domain, remainder taken from reference TRBV28 and TRBJ2-1, is DVKVTQSSRYLVKRTGEKVFLECVQDMDHENMFWYRQDPGLGLRLIYFSYDVKMKEKGDIPEGYSVSREKKERFSLILESASTNQTSMYLCASSLYGGIYNEQFFGPGTRLTVL.

This clonotype was recorded at least ten times. The CDR3 protein is CASSLEDWNLSGANVLTF. The CDR3 coding sequence is TGTGCCAGCAGCCTAGAGGACTGGAACTTGTCTGGGGCCAACGTCCTGACTTTC. The chain couples TRBV4-2 to TRBJ2-6, with a tentative D call TRBD2 (5 bases). Trimming stripped 4 bases from V and 1 base from J, with 17 bases between. Germline CDR1 and CDR2: LGHNA and YNFKEQ. The length of the CDR3 is 18 residues.

Ten or more counts support this clonotype. V usage is TRBV5-1 and J usage is TRBJ2-4; 9 nucleotides line up with TRBD2. Germline lookup yields CDR1 SGHRS and CDR2 YFSETQ. Trimming removed 2 bases from V and 4 bases from J; junction bases left unmatched: 4. The CDR3 has 15 residues. DNA of the CDR3: TGCGCCAGCAGCTTAAATAGCGGGGGTAAAAACATTCAGTACTTC. Translated, it gives CASSLNSGGKNIQYF.

The chain joins TRBV20-1 to TRBJ2-7, with TRBD1 identical over 7 bases. The CDR3 is 14 amino acids. The germline gives CDR1 DFQATT, CDR2 SNEGSKA (reference sequence). V was clipped by 4 bases and J by 4 bases; unmatched bases: 10. CDR3 amino acids: CSATQGVGGYEQYF. The DNA of the CDR3 is TGCAGTGCTACCCAGGGGGTAGGGGGTTACGAGCAGTACTTC.

In its sample, this clonotype was seen many times. The genes are TRBV7-9 and TRBJ2-5; D gene ambiguous. Germline loops: CDR1 SEHNR, CDR2 FQNEAQ (reference sequence). The CDR3 is 11 residues long. V gave up 6 bases and J gave up 2 bases, with 4 bases separating them. The DNA for the CDR3 is TGTGCCAGCAGGCAACAAGAGACCCAGTACTTC. Amino acids: CASRQQETQYF.

The chain combines TRBV6-2 or TRBV6-3 with TRBJ2-3; 9 bases are a match to TRBD2. V gave up 3 bases and J gave up 1 base; unmatched junction bases: 2. There are 15 residues in the CDR3. Germline-derived CDR1 and CDR2 are MNHEY and SVGEGT. CDR3 nucleotide sequence: TGTGCCAGCAGTTATATAGCGGGAGGCACAGATACGCAGTATTTT. Protein: CASSYIAGGTDTQYF.

V usage is TRBV20-1 and J usage is TRBJ2-1, with 10 nucleotides matching TRBD2. Looked up from germline, CDR1 is DFQATT and CDR2 is SNEGSKA (reference sequence). V lost 5 bases and J lost 6; bases outside the gene matches: 7. This CDR3 region has 14 residues. CDR3 in amino acids: CSAALAGVLNEQFF. The DNA of the CDR3 is TGCAGTGCTGCCCTAGCGGGAGTACTCAATGAGCAGTTCTTC.

The chain links TRBV24-1 to TRBJ2-2; possibly TRBD2 for D (6 bases). V was trimmed by 4 bases and J by 3 bases, leaving 11 bases between them. Germline V gives CDR1 KGHDR, CDR2 SFDVKD. The CDR3 spans 15 residues. The CDR3 DNA follows: TGTGCCACCAGTGACCGGAGGGGCTACACCGGGGAGCTGTTTTTT. Amino acid sequence: CATSDRRGYTGELFF.

The chain joins TRBV6-6 to TRBJ1-2; D might be TRBD1 (6 bases). CDR3 length: 15 amino acids. CDR1 and CDR2 from the germline V gene are MNHNY and SVGAGI (reference sequence). Trimming shortened V by 7 bases and J by 5 bases, and 20 bases separated the two germline ends. CDR3 DNA: TGTGCCAGCACCTCACGGGGGGCAATAAGATATGGCTACACCTTC. It is translated as CASTSRGAIRYGYTF.

The genes are TRBV12-3 or TRBV12-4 and TRBJ1-6; D not certain. The V end was cut by 6 bases, the J end by 3 bases, with 3 bases between. The CDR3 is 12 residues long. The chain's CDR3 is CASRSYNSPLHF. Here the CDR3 DNA reads TGTGCCAGCAGGAGCTATAATTCACCCCTCCACTTT.

This clonotype showed up just a few times. The chain carries TRBV18 and TRBJ2-3, with D perhaps matching TRBD1 or TRBD2 (5 bases each). Germline loops: CDR1 KGHSH, CDR2 LQKENI. The length of the CDR3 is 16 residues. Trimming removed 4 bases at V and 1 base at J, with 15 bases between. CDR3 coding DNA: TGTGCCAGCTCACGGGGGTCTCCGGGACGCACAGATACGCAGTATTTT. Protein product: CASSRGSPGRTDTQYF.

This clonotype appeared many times. The genes are TRBV12-3 or TRBV12-4 and TRBJ2-5; no definite D call. The CDR3 has 14 amino acids. Trimming stripped 7 bases from V and 0 bases from J, with 12 bases between. The CDR3, as DNA: TGTGCCAGCAAAGGTCCTAGGAACCAAGAGACCCAGTACTTC. As protein: CASKGPRNQETQYF.

This sequence joins TRBV29-1 and TRBJ1-3; D remains ambiguous. The CDR3 totals 11 residues. Trimming pared 4 bases from V and 5 bases from J, leaving 6 bases between. Germline CDR1 SQVTM, CDR2 ANQGSEA. The DNA of the CDR3 is TGCAGCGTTGCAGAGAGAAACACCATATATTTT. Protein sequence: CSVAERNTIYF.

This chain uses TRBV3-1 with TRBJ1-2; TRBD1 might be the D (5 bases). Trimming took 6 bases from V and 4 from J, leaving 12 bases between them. The CDR3 loop spans 13 amino acids. The germline V gene encodes CDR1 LGHDT and CDR2 YNNKEL (reference sequence). The CDR3 spells CASSDWDSYGYTF. CDR3 coding DNA: TGTGCCAGCAGTGATTGGGACTCCTATGGCTACACCTTC. The entire variable domain, with the rest obtained from reference TRBV3-1 and TRBJ1-2, is as follows: DTAVSQTPKYLVTQMGNDKSIKCEQNLGHDTMYWYKQDSKKFLKIMFSYNNKELIINETVPNRFSPKSPDKAHLNLHINSLELGDSAVYFCASSDWDSYGYTFGSGTRLTVV.

This clonotype was seen a handful of times. The chain uses TRBV20-1 and TRBJ2-5; D gene ambiguous. V dropped 8 bases and J dropped 7 bases, with 20 bases sitting between them. Germline V lookup: CDR1 DFQATT, CDR2 SNEGSKA (reference sequence). This CDR3 has 13 amino acids. CDR3 sequence: CSPSTPGLGTQYF. The CDR3 nucleotides read TGCAGTCCCTCGACTCCAGGCCTGGGGACCCAGTACTTC.